These 20 T cell receptor beta chains were sequenced from one sample in a study of cytomegalovirus exposure and HLA in healthy donors. Clones were sequenced by immunoSEQ multiplex PCR, and TCRdb holds only the in-frame ones, with some missing. The sample comprises more than 90,000 clones, 86% of which are singletons, and around 5% rests with the top ten. The sequenced material came from PBMCs. These receptors were obtained from a man between 18 and 35 years old in good health and CMV-seronegative.

The V gene is TRBV27, the J gene TRBJ2-3; 7 bases match TRBD1. This CDR3 is built from 17 residues. Germline V lookup: CDR1 MNHEY, CDR2 SMNVEV (reference sequence). Losses at the gene ends were 2 bases for V and 1 base for J; bases not matched to a gene: 9. CDR3 DNA: TGTGCCAGCAGTTTAAATCCCACAGGGGTCGGCACAGATACGCAGTATTTT. Encoded protein: CASSLNPTGVGTDTQYF.

The chain is built from TRBV18 and TRBJ2-5, with D possibly TRBD2 on 6 matching bases. The CDR3 covers 15 residues. Per germline, CDR1 KGHSH and CDR2 LQKENI. The germline V and J ends were trimmed by 3 bases and 4 bases, with 15 bases remaining between them. In DNA form, the CDR3 reads TGTGCCAGCTCACCTCAGTCGGGGGACGGAGAGACCCAGTACTTC. Encoded protein: CASSPQSGDGETQYF.

This chain joins TRBV7-9 and TRBJ2-7; 13 bases are a match to TRBD2. The germline CDR1 and CDR2 sequences are SEHNR and FQNEAQ (reference sequence). This CDR3 comprises 15 residues. V was pared by 5 bases and J by 4 bases, with 5 bases of the junction left unmatched. The chain's CDR3 is CASSKTSGRIYEQYF. The CDR3 region has the DNA TGTGCCAGCAGCAAGACTAGCGGGAGGATATACGAGCAGTACTTC.

This chain connects TRBV7-7 to TRBJ2-1; 10 bases match TRBD2. Germline trimming cut 5 bases from V and 3 bases from J; bases unmatched to any gene: 10. From germline, CDR1 is SSHAT and CDR2 FNYEAQ (reference sequence). This CDR3 is built from 17 residues. CDR3 sequence: CASSGRSGTSDYNEQFF. Written as DNA, the CDR3 is TGTGCCAGCAGCGGCAGATCCGGGACTAGCGACTACAATGAGCAGTTCTTC.

This clone was observed a handful of times. This chain connects TRBV6-5 to TRBJ1-6, with D possibly TRBD1 on 6 matching bases. V gave up 3 bases and J gave up 13 bases, with 10 bases separating them. This CDR3 is built from 12 residues. Germline lookup yields CDR1 MNHEY and CDR2 SVGAGI. As DNA, the CDR3 is TGTGCCAGCAGTTATGGGGGGGCTCCCCTCCACTTT. The encoded protein is CASSYGGAPLHF.

The CDR3 DNA is TGCGCCAGCAGCCAACTGGGACTAGCGGCCCAAGAGACCCAGTACTTC. Translation gives CASSQLGLAAQETQYF. The chain has TRBV4-1 and TRBJ2-5, with 11 bases identical to TRBD2. The CDR3 spans 16 residues. Germline lookup yields CDR1 MGHRA and CDR2 YSYEKL. With V trimmed by 2 bases and J by 1 base, 3 bases remained unmatched.

In its sample, this clone was seen once. The chain uses TRBV2 and TRBJ2-4, with D possibly TRBD1 on 6 matching bases. V lost 8 bases and J 15 bases, leaving 14 bases between the germline ends. CDR1 is SNHLY, CDR2 FYNNEI, per germline. The CDR3 contains 10 residues. The CDR3 protein is CASLLGHLYF. The CDR3 DNA sequence: TGTGCCAGCCTCCTGGGACACCTGTACTTC.

The chain joins TRBV12-5 to TRBJ2-3; 10 bases agree with TRBD2. There are 15 residues in the CDR3. Germline V gene lookup returns CDR1 LGHNT and CDR2 FRNRAP. Trimming at V came to 4 bases and at J to 3 bases, leaving 4 bases not matched to a gene. CDR3 DNA sequence: TGTGCTAGTGGTTCGGCGACTAGCGGGACAGATACGCAGTATTTT. It specifies CASGSATSGTDTQYF.

V gene TRBV7-9 combines with J gene TRBJ2-3; the match to TRBD2 covers 9 bases. This CDR3 is 19 amino acids long. V was clipped by 7 bases and J by 0 bases; unmatched bases: 17. The germline gives CDR1 SEHNR, CDR2 FQNEAQ (reference sequence). The CDR3 DNA sequence: TGTGCCAGCACCGCCACGAGCGGGGGGACATACTTTAGCACAGATACGCAGTATTTT. It translates to CASTATSGGTYFSTDTQYF.

The chain uses TRBV5-4 and TRBJ1-2; perhaps TRBD1 as D (6 bases). This CDR3 has 14 amino acids. Trimming stripped 3 bases from V and 7 bases from J, with 16 bases between. Germline lookup yields CDR1 SGHNT and CDR2 YYREEE (reference sequence). The CDR3 sequence: CASSSSGEGRGYTF. CDR3 DNA: TGTGCCAGCAGCTCCTCAGGGGAGGGCCGTGGCTACACCTTC.

This chain links TRBV5-1 with TRBJ2-3; D is unresolved. The V and J ends lost 1 base and 3 bases respectively, with 3 bases between them. The CDR3 totals 12 residues. The germline V gene encodes CDR1 SGHRS and CDR2 YFSETQ. The CDR3 DNA is TGCGCCAGCAGCTTGTCTACAGATACGCAGTATTTT. Translated: CASSLSTDTQYF.

A single count supports this clone. The V call is TRBV7-8, the J call TRBJ1-4; D possibly corresponds to TRBD1 (6 bases). The CDR3 consists of 14 residues. Germline CDR1 SGHVS, CDR2 FQNEAQ. The V and J ends lost 4 bases and 5 bases respectively, with 11 bases between them. The CDR3, as DNA: TGTGCCAGCAGCTCGGACAGCCGGAATGAAAAACTGTTTTTT. It specifies CASSSDSRNEKLFF.

This clone was counted a single time. The V and J genes are TRBV19 and TRBJ1-2; TRBD1 is a possible D gene (6 bases). Germline lookup yields CDR1 LNHDA and CDR2 SQIVND (reference sequence). This CDR3 has 14 amino acids. V shed 5 bases and J shed 5 bases, with 15 bases lying between them. The CDR3 coding sequence is TGTGCCAGTAGTCGTCAGGGGATGGGGTATGGCTACACCTTC. Protein: CASSRQGMGYGYTF.

J is TRBJ2-7 and V is TRBV6-1; possibly TRBD2 for D (6 bases). Trimming cost V 4 bases and J 6 bases, with 16 bases left between them. The CDR3 is made up of 14 amino acids. Germline V CDR1 and CDR2: MNHNS, SASEGT. The CDR3 here is CASSVGGGVVEQYF. Here the CDR3 DNA reads TGTGCCAGCAGTGTCGGTGGCGGGGTCGTCGAGCAGTACTTC.

The table lists this clone with a few counts. The chain combines TRBV6-5 with TRBJ2-7, with D perhaps matching TRBD2 (6 bases). CDR3 size: 14 residues. Germline V CDR1 and CDR2: MNHEY, SVGAGI. Between the trimmed V and J ends, which lost 0 bases and 3 bases, there was a span of 9 bases. CDR3 DNA sequence: TGTGCCAGCAGTTACTCGGGTAGCGGCTACGAGCAGTACTTC. Encoded protein: CASSYSGSGYEQYF.

This clone occurred once. V gene TRBV19 combines with J gene TRBJ2-3; D is perhaps TRBD2 (6 bases). The CDR3 is 15 residues long. Germline V gives CDR1 LNHDA, CDR2 SQIVND (reference sequence). Trimming shortened V by 3 bases and J by 1 base, and 11 bases separated the two germline ends. The CDR3 region has the DNA TGTGCCAGTAGTATTTCTCGGGAGCGCACAGATACGCAGTATTTT. Protein sequence: CASSISRERTDTQYF.

In DNA form, the CDR3 reads TGCGCCAGCAGTGAATCCTCTAGCACAGATACGCAGTATTTT. It translates to CASSESSSTDTQYF. V and J are TRBV10-2 and TRBJ2-3; D remains ambiguous. CDR3 length: 14 amino acids. Germline values: CDR1 WSHSY, CDR2 SAAADI. V gave up 3 bases and J gave up 0 bases, with 7 bases separating them.

This CDR3 is CASSEDRGMNTEAFF. CDR3 nucleotide sequence: TGTGCCAGCAGTGAAGACAGGGGGATGAACACTGAAGCTTTCTTT. This rearrangement joins TRBV2 to TRBJ1-1; TRBD1 aligns across 8 bases. The CDR3 sequence is 15 residues long. The J segment lost 0 bases and the V segment lost 1 base, leaving 1 base of the junction unmatched. Germline values: CDR1 SNHLY, CDR2 FYNNEI.

The chain links TRBV13 to TRBJ2-3; 7 positions match TRBD2. Trimming removed 0 bases from V and 2 bases from J; junction bases left unmatched: 5. The germline V gene encodes CDR1 PRHDT and CDR2 FYEKMQ (reference sequence). This CDR3 spans 16 amino acids. Here the CDR3 DNA reads TGTGCCAGCAGCTTAGGCGGGGGGTCCCCCACAGATACGCAGTATTTT. Amino acid sequence: CASSLGGGSPTDTQYF.

This clone has a handful of counts. This chain connects TRBV6-1 to TRBJ2-7; 10 bases are shared with TRBD2. The CDR3 has 15 residues. The germline V gene has CDR1 MNHNS and CDR2 SASEGT. Unmatched junction bases numbered 12, after V lost 6 bases and J lost 7 bases. The CDR3 is CASSPRASGSGEQYF. The CDR3 nucleotides are TGTGCCAGCAGCCCCCGGGCTAGCGGGAGCGGGGAGCAGTACTTC.